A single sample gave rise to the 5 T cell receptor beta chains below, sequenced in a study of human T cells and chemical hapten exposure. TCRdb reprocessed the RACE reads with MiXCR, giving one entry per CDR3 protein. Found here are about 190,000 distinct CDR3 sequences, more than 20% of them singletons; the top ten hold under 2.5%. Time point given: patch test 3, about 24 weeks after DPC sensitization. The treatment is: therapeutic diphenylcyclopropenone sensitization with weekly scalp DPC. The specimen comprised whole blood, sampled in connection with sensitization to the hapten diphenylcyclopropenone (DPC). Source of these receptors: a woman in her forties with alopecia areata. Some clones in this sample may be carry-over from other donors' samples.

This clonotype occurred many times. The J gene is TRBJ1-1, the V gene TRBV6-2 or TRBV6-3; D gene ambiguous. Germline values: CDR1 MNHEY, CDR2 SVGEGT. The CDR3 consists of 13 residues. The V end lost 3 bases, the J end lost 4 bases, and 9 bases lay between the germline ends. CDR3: CASSYSRFTEAFF. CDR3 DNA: TGTGCCAGCAGTTATAGTAGGTTCACTGAAGCTTTCTTT.

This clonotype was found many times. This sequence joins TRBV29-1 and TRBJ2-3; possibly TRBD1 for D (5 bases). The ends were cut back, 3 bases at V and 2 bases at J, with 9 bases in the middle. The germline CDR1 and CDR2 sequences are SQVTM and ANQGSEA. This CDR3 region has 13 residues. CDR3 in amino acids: CSVDKGNTDTQYF. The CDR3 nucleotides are TGCAGCGTTGATAAGGGGAACACAGATACGCAGTATTTT.

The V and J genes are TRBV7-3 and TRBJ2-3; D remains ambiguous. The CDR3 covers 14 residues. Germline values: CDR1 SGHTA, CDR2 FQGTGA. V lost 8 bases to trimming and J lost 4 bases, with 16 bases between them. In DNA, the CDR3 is TGTGCCAGCCGGCCTGGCGCCCTTTCAGATACGCAGTATTTT. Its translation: CASRPGALSDTQYF.

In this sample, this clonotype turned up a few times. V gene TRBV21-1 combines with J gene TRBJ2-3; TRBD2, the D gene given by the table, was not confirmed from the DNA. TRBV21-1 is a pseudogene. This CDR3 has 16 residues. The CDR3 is CASTTESGSGTDTQYF. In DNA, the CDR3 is TGTGCCAGCACCACCGAAAGCGGGAGTGGCACAGATACGCAGTATTTT.

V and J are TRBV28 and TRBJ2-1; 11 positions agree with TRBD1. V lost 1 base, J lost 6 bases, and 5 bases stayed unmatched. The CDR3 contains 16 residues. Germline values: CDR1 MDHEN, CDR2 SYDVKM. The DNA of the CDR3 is TGTGCCAGCAGTTTATCCGGGACAGGGGGGTTCAATGAGCAGTTCTTC. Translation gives CASSLSGTGGFNEQFF.